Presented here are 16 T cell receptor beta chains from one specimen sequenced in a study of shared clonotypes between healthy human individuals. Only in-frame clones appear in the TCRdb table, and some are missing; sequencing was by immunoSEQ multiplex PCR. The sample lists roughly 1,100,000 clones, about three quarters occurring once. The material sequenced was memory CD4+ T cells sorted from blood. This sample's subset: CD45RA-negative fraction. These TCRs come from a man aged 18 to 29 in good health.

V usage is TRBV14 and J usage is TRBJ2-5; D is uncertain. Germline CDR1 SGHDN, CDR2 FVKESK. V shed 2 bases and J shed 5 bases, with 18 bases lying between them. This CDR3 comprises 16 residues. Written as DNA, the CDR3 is TGTGCCAGCAGCCAATCCAGAGGCGGTTTCAGGGAGACCCAGTACTTC. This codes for CASSQSRGGFRETQYF.

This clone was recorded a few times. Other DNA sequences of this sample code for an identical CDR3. CDR3 in DNA: TGTGCCAGCAGCCCGCGGGAGGGAGGCGAGACCCAGTACTTC. Translating it yields CASSPREGGETQYF. V gene TRBV7-9 combines with J gene TRBJ2-5; TRBD2 matches 9 bases. J lost 5 bases, V lost 5 bases, and 6 bases had no gene match. Germline CDR1 SEHNR, CDR2 FQNEAQ (reference sequence). The CDR3 length is 14 residues.

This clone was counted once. The CDR3 spells CASIIIQGEPLHF. The CDR3 bases are TGTGCCAGCATAATTATCCAGGGAGAACCCCTCCACTTT. The rearrangement joins TRBV2 to TRBJ1-6; D might be TRBD1 (5 bases). In germline, CDR1 is SNHLY, CDR2 FYNNEI. CDR3 length equals 13 residues. V lost 7 bases to trimming and J lost 12 bases, with 16 bases between them. Full variable domain (outside the CDR3, taken from reference TRBV2 and TRBJ1-6): EPEVTQTPSHQVTQMGQEVILRCVPISNHLYFYWYRQILGQKVEFLVSFYNNEISEKSEIFDDQFSVERPDGSNFTLKIRSTKLEDSAMYFCASIIIQGEPLHFGNGTRLTVT.

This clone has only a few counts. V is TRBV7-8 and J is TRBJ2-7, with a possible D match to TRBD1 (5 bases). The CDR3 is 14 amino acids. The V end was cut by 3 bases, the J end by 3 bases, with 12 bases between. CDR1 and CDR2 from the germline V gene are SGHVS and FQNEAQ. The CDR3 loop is CASSFSRDVYEQYF. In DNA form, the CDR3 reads TGTGCCAGCAGCTTTAGCAGGGATGTCTACGAGCAGTACTTC.

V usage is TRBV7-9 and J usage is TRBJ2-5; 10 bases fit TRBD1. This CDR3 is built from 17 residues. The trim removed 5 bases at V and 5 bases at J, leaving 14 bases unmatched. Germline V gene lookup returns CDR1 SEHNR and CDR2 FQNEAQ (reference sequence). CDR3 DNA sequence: TGTGCCAGCAGCCCTAGAGGGGGGACAGGGGCTGGGGAGACCCAGTACTTC. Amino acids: CASSPRGGTGAGETQYF. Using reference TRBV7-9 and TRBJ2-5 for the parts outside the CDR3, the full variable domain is DTGVSQNPRHKITKRGQNVTFRCDPISEHNRLYWYRQTLGQGPEFLTYFQNEAQLEKSRLLSDRFSAERPKGSFSTLEIQRTEQGDSAMYLCASSPRGGTGAGETQYFGPGTRLLVL.

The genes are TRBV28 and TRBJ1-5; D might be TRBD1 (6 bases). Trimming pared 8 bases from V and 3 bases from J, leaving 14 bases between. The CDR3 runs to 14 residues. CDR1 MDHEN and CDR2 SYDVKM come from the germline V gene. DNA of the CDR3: TGTGCCAGCGGAAAACAGGGACCCAATCAGCCCCAGCATTTT. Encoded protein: CASGKQGPNQPQHF.

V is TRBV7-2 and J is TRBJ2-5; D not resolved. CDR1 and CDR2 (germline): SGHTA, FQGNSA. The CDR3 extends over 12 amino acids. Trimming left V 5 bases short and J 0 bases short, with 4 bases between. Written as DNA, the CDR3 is TGTGCCAGCAGCATGTACCAAGAGACCCAGTACTTC. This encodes CASSMYQETQYF. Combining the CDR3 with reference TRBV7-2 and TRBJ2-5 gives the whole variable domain GAGVSQSPSNKVTEKGKDVELRCDPISGHTALYWYRQSLGQGLEFLIYFQGNSAPDKSGLPSDRFSAERTGGSVSTLTIQRTQQEDSAVYLCASSMYQETQYFGPGTRLLVL.

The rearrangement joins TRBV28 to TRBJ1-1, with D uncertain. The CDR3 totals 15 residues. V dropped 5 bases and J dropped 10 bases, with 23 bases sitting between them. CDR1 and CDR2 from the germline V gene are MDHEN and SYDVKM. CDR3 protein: CASSPSPDASRGAFF. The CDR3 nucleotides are TGTGCCAGCAGTCCCTCCCCGGACGCCAGCAGAGGAGCTTTCTTT.

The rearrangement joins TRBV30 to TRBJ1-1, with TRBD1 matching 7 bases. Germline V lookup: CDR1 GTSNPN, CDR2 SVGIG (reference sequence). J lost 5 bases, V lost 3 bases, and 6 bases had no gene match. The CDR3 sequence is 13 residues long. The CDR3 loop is CAWRNQGGTEAFF. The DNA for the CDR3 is TGTGCCTGGAGGAATCAGGGGGGTACTGAAGCTTTCTTT.

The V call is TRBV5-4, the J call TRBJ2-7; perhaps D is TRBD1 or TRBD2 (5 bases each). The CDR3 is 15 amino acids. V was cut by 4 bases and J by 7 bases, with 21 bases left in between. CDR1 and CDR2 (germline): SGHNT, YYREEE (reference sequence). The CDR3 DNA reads TGTGCCAGCAGCCAACCCGGGACCAGAAAGTCTGAGCAGTACTTC. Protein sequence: CASSQPGTRKSEQYF.

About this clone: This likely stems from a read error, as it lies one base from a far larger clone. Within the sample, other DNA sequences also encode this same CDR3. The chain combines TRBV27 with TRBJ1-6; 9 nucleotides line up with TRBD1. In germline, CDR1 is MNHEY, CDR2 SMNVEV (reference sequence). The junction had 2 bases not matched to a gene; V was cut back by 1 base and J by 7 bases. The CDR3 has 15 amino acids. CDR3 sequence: CASSLLGQGNSPLHF. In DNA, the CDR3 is TGTGCCAGCAGTTTATTGGGACAGGGCAATTCACCCCTCCACTTT.

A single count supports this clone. The CDR3 DNA sequence: TGTGCCAGCTCACCCCCCACAGGATTGTACGAGCAGTACTTC. As protein: CASSPPTGLYEQYF. The gene calls are TRBV18 and TRBJ2-7; maybe TRBD1 (5 bases). Trimming took off 3 bases at V and 4 bases at J, with 13 bases between the two ends. This CDR3 spans 14 amino acids. The germline gives CDR1 KGHSH, CDR2 LQKENI.

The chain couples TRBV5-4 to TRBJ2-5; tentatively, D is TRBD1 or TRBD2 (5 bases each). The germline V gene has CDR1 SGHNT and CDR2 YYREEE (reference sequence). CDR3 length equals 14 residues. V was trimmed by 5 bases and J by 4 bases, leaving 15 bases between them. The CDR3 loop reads CASSQGQRGETQYF. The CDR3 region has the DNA TGTGCCAGCAGTCAAGGTCAGAGGGGAGAGACCCAGTACTTC.

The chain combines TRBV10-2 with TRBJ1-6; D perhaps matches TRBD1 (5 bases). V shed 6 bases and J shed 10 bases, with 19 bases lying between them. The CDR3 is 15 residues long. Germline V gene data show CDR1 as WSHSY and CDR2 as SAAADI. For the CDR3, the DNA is TGCGCCAGCAGGCTAGACAGCCAGTTTCCATCACCCCTCCACTTT. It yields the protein CASRLDSQFPSPLHF.

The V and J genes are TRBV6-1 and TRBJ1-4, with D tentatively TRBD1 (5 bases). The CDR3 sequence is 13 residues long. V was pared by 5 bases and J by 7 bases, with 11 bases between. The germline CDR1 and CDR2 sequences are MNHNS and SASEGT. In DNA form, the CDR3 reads TGTGCCAGCAGTCCTTCGGGGCTTGAAAAACTGTTTTTT. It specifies CASSPSGLEKLFF.

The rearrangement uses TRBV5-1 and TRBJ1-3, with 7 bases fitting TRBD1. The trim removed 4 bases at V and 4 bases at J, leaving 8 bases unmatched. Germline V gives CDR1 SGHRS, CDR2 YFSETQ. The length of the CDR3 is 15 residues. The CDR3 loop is CASSQTGTSGNTIYF. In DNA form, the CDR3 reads TGCGCCAGCAGCCAGACAGGGACTTCCGGAAACACCATATATTTT.